Listed below are T cell receptor beta chains from one sample, sequenced in a study of T-cell memory formation after mild COVID-19. MiXCR, run by TCRdb on the 5' RACE reads, gives a single entry per CDR3 protein. The profile shows 120,000 to 150,000 distinct CDR3 sequences, 19% of them singletons. The sample taken for sequencing was PBMCs or a T cell subset sorted from them (not recorded which). The origin of the receptors is an adult woman who had mild COVID-19 (a few samples of this study predate the infection). Cell type and time point are not known. CDR3s include the opening cysteine and the closing phenylalanine or tryptophan. D genes are given only for firm matches. Clone size appears in some rows only: once, few, many, or a class for an expanded clone.

clone_size: once
cdr3_length: 15
j_call: TRBJ1-1
v_call: TRBV29-1
d_call: TRBD1
cdr3_aa: CSVSPSGTGGGEAFF
cdr3_nt: TGCAGCGTTTCTCCTTCCGGGACAGGGGGCGGTGAAGCTTTCTTT

clone_size: many
cdr3_length: 13
j_call: TRBJ2-1
v_call: TRBV7-2
d_call: .
cdr3_aa: CASSPFSYNEQFF
cdr3_nt: TGTGCCAGCAGCCCATTTTCCTACAATGAGCAGTTCTTC

clone_size: few
cdr3_length: 18
j_call: TRBJ2-6
v_call: TRBV7-6
d_call: TRBD2
cdr3_aa: CASSLGLAGVGGANVLTF
cdr3_nt: TGTGCCAGCAGCCTAGGACTAGCGGGAGTAGGTGGGGCCAACGTCCTGACTTTC

clone_size: .
cdr3_length: 16
j_call: TRBJ2-2
v_call: TRBV4-2
d_call: .
cdr3_aa: CASSQGAALNTGELFF
cdr3_nt: TGTGCCAGCAGCCAAGGGGCGGCGCTGAACACCGGGGAGCTGTTTTTT

clone_size: few
cdr3_length: 18
j_call: TRBJ2-2
v_call: TRBV4-2
d_call: TRBD2
cdr3_aa: CASSPHERLAGYTGELFF
cdr3_nt: TGTGCCAGCAGCCCCCACGAGCGACTAGCGGGTTACACCGGGGAGCTGTTTTTT

clone_size: once
cdr3_length: 15
j_call: TRBJ1-6
v_call: TRBV5-1
d_call: .
cdr3_aa: CASSPDAGWGSPLHF
cdr3_nt: TGCGCCAGCAGCCCGGATGCAGGGTGGGGTTCACCCCTCCACTTT

clone_size: few
cdr3_length: 17
j_call: TRBJ2-6
v_call: TRBV7-9
d_call: .
cdr3_aa: CASSLRGAVSTLKILTF
cdr3_nt: TGTGCCAGCAGCTTAAGAGGAGCGGTCTCGACCTTAAAAATCCTGACTTTC

clone_size: many
cdr3_length: 12
j_call: TRBJ1-2
v_call: TRBV12-3/TRBV12-4
d_call: TRBD1
cdr3_aa: CASSDRGYGYTF
cdr3_nt: TGTGCCAGCAGCGACAGGGGCTATGGCTACACCTTC

clone_size: .
cdr3_length: 15
j_call: TRBJ1-5
v_call: TRBV12-3/TRBV12-4
d_call: .
cdr3_aa: CASSLGLGSNQPQHF
cdr3_nt: TGTGCCAGCAGTTTAGGCCTGGGATCGAATCAGCCCCAGCATTTT

clone_size: few
cdr3_length: 17
j_call: TRBJ2-6
v_call: TRBV11-2
d_call: .
cdr3_aa: CASSPRSGAGGANVLTF
cdr3_nt: TGTGCCAGCAGCCCAAGATCGGGGGCGGGAGGGGCCAACGTCCTGACTTTC

clone_size: few
cdr3_length: 15
j_call: TRBJ1-5
v_call: TRBV6-1
d_call: .
cdr3_aa: CASSWTANSNQPQHF
cdr3_nt: TGTGCCAGCAGTTGGACAGCGAATAGCAATCAGCCCCAGCATTTT

clone_size: .
cdr3_length: 15
j_call: TRBJ2-5
v_call: TRBV3-1
d_call: TRBD2
cdr3_aa: CASSQSRTGGETQYF
cdr3_nt: TGTGCCAGCAGCCAAAGTCGGACGGGGGGGGAGACCCAGTACTTC

clone_size: few
cdr3_length: 14
j_call: TRBJ2-5
v_call: TRBV7-2
d_call: TRBD2
cdr3_aa: CASRQGLAEETQYF
cdr3_nt: TGTGCCAGCAGACAGGGACTAGCAGAAGAGACCCAGTACTTC

clone_size: .
cdr3_length: 13
j_call: TRBJ2-7
v_call: TRBV12-3/TRBV12-4
d_call: .
cdr3_aa: CASSVQEGVEQYF
cdr3_nt: TGTGCCAGCAGTGTCCAAGAGGGGGTCGAGCAGTACTTC

clone_size: few
cdr3_length: 14
j_call: TRBJ2-7
v_call: TRBV12-3/TRBV12-4
d_call: .
cdr3_aa: CASRGSGSTYEQYF
cdr3_nt: TGTGCCAGCAGGGGATCGGGGTCAACCTACGAGCAGTACTTC

clone_size: .
cdr3_length: 14
j_call: TRBJ2-1
v_call: TRBV5-4
d_call: TRBD2
cdr3_aa: CASVREGRYNEQFF
cdr3_nt: TGTGCCAGCGTTAGGGAGGGGAGGTACAATGAGCAGTTCTTC

clone_size: .
cdr3_length: 14
j_call: TRBJ2-2
v_call: TRBV24-1
d_call: TRBD2
cdr3_aa: CATMAGGNTGELIF
cdr3_nt: TGTGCCACCATGGCGGGAGGGAACACCGGGGAGCTGATTTTT

clone_size: .
cdr3_length: 16
j_call: TRBJ2-7
v_call: TRBV21-1
d_call: .
cdr3_aa: CASSKAKDRGPYEQYF
cdr3_nt: TGTGCCAGCAGCAAAGCTAAGGACAGGGGGCCCTACGAGCAGTACTTC

clone_size: few
cdr3_length: 12
j_call: TRBJ2-3
v_call: TRBV9
d_call: .
cdr3_aa: CASSVAGDTQYF
cdr3_nt: TGTGCCAGCAGCGTCGCGGGGGATACGCAGTATTTT

clone_size: few
cdr3_length: 16
j_call: TRBJ1-5
v_call: TRBV4-2
d_call: TRBD1
cdr3_aa: CASSQDVQGGNQPQHF
cdr3_nt: TGTGCCAGCAGCCAAGACGTGCAGGGGGGCAATCAGCCCCAGCATTTT

clone_size: .
cdr3_length: 15
j_call: TRBJ2-7
v_call: TRBV4-3
d_call: .
cdr3_aa: CASSQDHLPGHEQYF
cdr3_nt: TGCGCCAGCAGCCAAGATCACTTACCGGGCCACGAGCAGTACTTC

clone_size: few
cdr3_length: 12
j_call: TRBJ2-7
v_call: TRBV6-5
d_call: TRBD1
cdr3_aa: CASRDRGYEQYF
cdr3_nt: TGTGCCAGCCGGGACAGGGGGTACGAGCAGTACTTC

clone_size: .
cdr3_length: 15
j_call: TRBJ2-2
v_call: TRBV4-3
d_call: .
cdr3_aa: CASSYRAQNTGELFF
cdr3_nt: TGCGCCAGCTCCTACCGAGCTCAGAACACCGGGGAGCTGTTTTTT

clone_size: .
cdr3_length: 16
j_call: TRBJ2-7
v_call: TRBV12-3/TRBV12-4
d_call: TRBD2
cdr3_aa: CASSLRETSGFYEQYF
cdr3_nt: TGTGCCAGCAGTTTAAGAGAGACTAGCGGATTCTACGAGCAGTACTTC

clone_size: few
cdr3_length: 14
j_call: TRBJ1-1
v_call: TRBV5-1
d_call: TRBD1
cdr3_aa: CASSYGTGGVEAFF
cdr3_nt: TGCGCCAGCAGTTACGGGACAGGGGGCGTAGAAGCTTTCTTT

clone_size: .
cdr3_length: 15
j_call: TRBJ2-5
v_call: TRBV20-1
d_call: .
cdr3_aa: CSARRQTDLGETQYF
cdr3_nt: TGCAGTGCTAGACGTCAAACCGATCTCGGGGAGACCCAGTACTTC

clone_size: .
cdr3_length: 15
j_call: TRBJ2-1
v_call: TRBV7-9
d_call: TRBD2
cdr3_aa: CASSTGTSRLDEQFF
cdr3_nt: TGTGCCAGCAGCACCGGGACTAGCAGGCTGGATGAGCAGTTCTTC

clone_size: few
cdr3_length: 11
j_call: TRBJ2-1
v_call: TRBV5-6
d_call: .
cdr3_aa: CASTIMGEQFF
cdr3_nt: TGTGCCAGCACTATAATGGGTGAGCAGTTCTTC

clone_size: .
cdr3_length: 15
j_call: TRBJ1-1
v_call: TRBV18
d_call: .
cdr3_aa: CARRVGPGRFTEAFF
cdr3_nt: TGTGCCAGACGCGTGGGACCAGGGCGCTTCACTGAAGCTTTCTTT

clone_size: .
cdr3_length: 17
j_call: TRBJ2-1
v_call: TRBV5-1
d_call: TRBD1
cdr3_aa: CASSLMPGQGTYNEQFF
cdr3_nt: TGCGCCAGCAGCTTAATGCCGGGACAGGGAACCTACAATGAGCAGTTCTTC

clone_size: .
cdr3_length: 16
j_call: TRBJ1-2
v_call: TRBV7-3
d_call: .
cdr3_aa: CASSPEPGYQGYGYTF
cdr3_nt: TGTGCCAGCAGCCCAGAGCCGGGATACCAGGGCTATGGCTACACCTTC

clone_size: .
cdr3_length: 16
j_call: TRBJ2-1
v_call: TRBV5-1
d_call: .
cdr3_aa: CASRTTGMGRGNEQFF
cdr3_nt: TGCGCCAGCAGAACCACCGGGATGGGAAGGGGGAATGAGCAGTTCTTC

clone_size: once
cdr3_length: 17
j_call: TRBJ2-7
v_call: TRBV21-1
d_call: .
cdr3_aa: CASSKAGLAGIFYEQYF
cdr3_nt: TGTGCCAGCAGCAAAGCAGGGCTAGCGGGTATATTCTACGAGCAGTACTTC

clone_size: few
cdr3_length: 13
j_call: TRBJ2-5
v_call: TRBV12-3/TRBV12-4
d_call: TRBD2
cdr3_aa: CASSLLAGETQYF
cdr3_nt: TGTGCCAGCAGTTTACTAGCGGGCGAGACCCAGTACTTC

clone_size: .
cdr3_length: 13
j_call: TRBJ1-2
v_call: TRBV12-3/TRBV12-4
d_call: .
cdr3_aa: CASSLVPNYGYTF
cdr3_nt: TGTGCCAGCAGCCTAGTGCCTAACTATGGCTACACCTTC

clone_size: few
cdr3_length: 16
j_call: TRBJ1-1
v_call: TRBV27
d_call: TRBD1
cdr3_aa: CASSHMLTGGLTEAFF
cdr3_nt: TGTGCCAGCAGCCACATGCTCACAGGGGGGCTCACTGAAGCTTTCTTT

clone_size: few
cdr3_length: 14
j_call: TRBJ2-1
v_call: TRBV6-4
d_call: .
cdr3_aa: CASSDGGFFGEQFF
cdr3_nt: TGTGCCAGCAGTGACGGGGGGTTTTTCGGTGAGCAGTTCTTC

clone_size: .
cdr3_length: 14
j_call: TRBJ1-2
v_call: TRBV7-3
d_call: .
cdr3_aa: CASSPGSGVYGYTF
cdr3_nt: TGTGCCAGCAGCCCGGGGAGCGGGGTCTATGGCTACACCTTC

clone_size: .
cdr3_length: 15
j_call: TRBJ2-1
v_call: TRBV30
d_call: .
cdr3_aa: CAWWSGTTSYNEQFF
cdr3_nt: TGTGCCTGGTGGTCCGGGACCACCTCCTACAATGAGCAGTTCTTC